The clone carrying this T cell receptor (beta chain) has just a few counts. Its antigen is not identified. Libraries for TCR beta were made by quantitative 5'-RACE with molecular barcodes. TCRdb passed the 5' RACE reads through MiXCR, listing each CDR3 protein once. The profile shows approximately 540,000 distinct CDR3 sequences, more than 9.5% of them singletons. The record originates from a study of CD8 T cells in ankylosing spondylitis. General observations from the study: Disease-linked clones were CD8+ and relatively rare in peripheral blood. Earlier literature documents some of the motif variants in reactive arthritis synovial fluid and blood. A TCR beta motif of several highly homologous variants appeared characteristic of ankylosing spondylitis blood. Researchers reportedly found disease-linked clones significantly enriched in matched ankylosing spondylitis synovial fluid.

This CDR3 contains 14 residues. V lost 6 bases, J lost 6 bases, and 15 bases lay in between. Sequences were obtained from blood, either unsorted or a sorted T cell fraction (not recorded which). The chain uses TRBV12-3 or TRBV12-4 and TRBJ2-1; a weak D match, TRBD1 (6 bases). This TCR derives from a male donor with ankylosing spondylitis. The chain's CDR3 is CASRDSPGVNEQFF. CDR3 DNA: TGTGCCAGCAGGGACAGCCCCGGGGTCAATGAGCAGTTCTTC.